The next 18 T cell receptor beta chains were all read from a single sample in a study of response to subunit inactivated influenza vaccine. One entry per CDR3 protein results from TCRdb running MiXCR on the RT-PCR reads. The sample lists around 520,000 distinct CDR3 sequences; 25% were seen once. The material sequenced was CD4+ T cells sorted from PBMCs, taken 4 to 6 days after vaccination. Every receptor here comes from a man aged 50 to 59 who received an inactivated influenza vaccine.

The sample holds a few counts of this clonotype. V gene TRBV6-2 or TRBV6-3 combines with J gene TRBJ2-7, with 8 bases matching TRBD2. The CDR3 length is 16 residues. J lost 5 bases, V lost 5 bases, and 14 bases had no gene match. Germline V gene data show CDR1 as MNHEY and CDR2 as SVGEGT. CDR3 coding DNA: TGTGCCAGCAGTCGCCTTATATTGGGACTAGGGGACGAGCAGTACTTC. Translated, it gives CASSRLILGLGDEQYF.

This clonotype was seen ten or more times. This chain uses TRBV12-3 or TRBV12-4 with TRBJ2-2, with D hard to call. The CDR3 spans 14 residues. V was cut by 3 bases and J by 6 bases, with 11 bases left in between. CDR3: CASSLALSAGELFF. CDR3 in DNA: TGTGCCAGCAGTTTGGCCCTATCAGCCGGGGAGCTGTTTTTT.

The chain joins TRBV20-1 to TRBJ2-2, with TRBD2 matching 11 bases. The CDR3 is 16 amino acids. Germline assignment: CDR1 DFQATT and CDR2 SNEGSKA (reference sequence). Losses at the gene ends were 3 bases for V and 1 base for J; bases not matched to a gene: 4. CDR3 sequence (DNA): TGCAGTGCTAGCGCAGGACTAGCGGGGAACACCGGGGAGCTGTTTTTT. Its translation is CSASAGLAGNTGELFF.

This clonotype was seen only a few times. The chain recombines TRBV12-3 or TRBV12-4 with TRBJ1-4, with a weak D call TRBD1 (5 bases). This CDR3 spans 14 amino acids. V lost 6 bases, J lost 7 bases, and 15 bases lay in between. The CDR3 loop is CASRPRVGGEKLFF. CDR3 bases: TGTGCCAGCAGACCTAGGGTGGGGGGTGAAAAACTGTTTTTT.

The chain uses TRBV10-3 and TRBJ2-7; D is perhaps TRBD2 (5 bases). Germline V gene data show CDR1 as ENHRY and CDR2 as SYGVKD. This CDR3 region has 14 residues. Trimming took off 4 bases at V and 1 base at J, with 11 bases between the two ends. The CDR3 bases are TGTGCCATCAGTGCGAGGCCGGGGTCCTACGAGCAGTACTTC. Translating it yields CAISARPGSYEQYF.

The CDR3 region is CASSLWGGLSSYEQYF. CDR3 nucleotide sequence: TGCGCCAGCAGCTTGTGGGGCGGGTTAAGCTCCTACGAGCAGTACTTC. The rearrangement joins TRBV5-1 to TRBJ2-7, with D perhaps matching TRBD1 or TRBD2 (5 bases each). CDR1 SGHRS and CDR2 YFSETQ come from the germline V gene. The CDR3 is made up of 16 amino acids. V lost 1 base and J 0 bases, leaving 14 bases between the germline ends.

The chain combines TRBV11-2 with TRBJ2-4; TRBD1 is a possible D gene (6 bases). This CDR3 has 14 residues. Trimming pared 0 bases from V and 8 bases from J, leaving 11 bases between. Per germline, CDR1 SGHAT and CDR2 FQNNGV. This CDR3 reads CASSLEPRGDIQYF. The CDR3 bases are TGTGCCAGCAGCTTAGAGCCCAGGGGAGACATTCAGTACTTC. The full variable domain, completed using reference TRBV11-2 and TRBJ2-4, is EAGVAQSPRYKIIEKRQSVAFWCNPISGHATLYWYQQILGQGPKLLIQFQNNGVVDDSQLPKDRFSAERLKGVDSTLKIQPAKLEDSAVYLCASSLEPRGDIQYFGAGTRLSVL.

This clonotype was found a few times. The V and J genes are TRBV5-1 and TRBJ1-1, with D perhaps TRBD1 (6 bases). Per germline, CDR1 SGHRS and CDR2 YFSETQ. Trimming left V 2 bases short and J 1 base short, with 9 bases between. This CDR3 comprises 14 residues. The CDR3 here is CASSFQGGNTEAFF. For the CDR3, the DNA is TGCGCCAGCAGCTTTCAAGGGGGGAACACTGAAGCTTTCTTT.

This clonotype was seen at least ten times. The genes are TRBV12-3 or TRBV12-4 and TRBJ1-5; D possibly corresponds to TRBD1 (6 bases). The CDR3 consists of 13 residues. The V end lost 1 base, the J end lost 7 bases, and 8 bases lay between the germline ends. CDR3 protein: CASSLVRGQPQHF. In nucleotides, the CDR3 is TGTGCCAGCAGTTTAGTCAGGGGCCAGCCCCAGCATTTT.

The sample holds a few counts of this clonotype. CDR3: CASSSQLDLNTEAFF. The CDR3 DNA sequence: TGTGCCAGCAGTTCCCAGCTCGACCTTAACACTGAAGCTTTCTTT. The rearrangement links TRBV12-3 or TRBV12-4 to TRBJ1-1; the D is unclear. The CDR3 spans 15 residues. The V end was cut by 4 bases, the J end by 2 bases, with 14 bases between.

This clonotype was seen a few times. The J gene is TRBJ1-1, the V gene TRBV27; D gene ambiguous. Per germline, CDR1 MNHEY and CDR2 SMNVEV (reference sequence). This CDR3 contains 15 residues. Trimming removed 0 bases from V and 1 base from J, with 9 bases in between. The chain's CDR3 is CASSLSGQANTEAFF. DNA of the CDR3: TGTGCCAGCAGTTTATCGGGCCAGGCGAACACTGAAGCTTTCTTT.

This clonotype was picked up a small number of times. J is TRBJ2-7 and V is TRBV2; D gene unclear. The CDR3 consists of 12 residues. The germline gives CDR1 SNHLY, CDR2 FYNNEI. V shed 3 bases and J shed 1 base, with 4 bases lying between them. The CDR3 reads CASSDGSYEQYF. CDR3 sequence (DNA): TGTGCCAGCAGTGATGGGTCCTACGAGCAGTACTTC.

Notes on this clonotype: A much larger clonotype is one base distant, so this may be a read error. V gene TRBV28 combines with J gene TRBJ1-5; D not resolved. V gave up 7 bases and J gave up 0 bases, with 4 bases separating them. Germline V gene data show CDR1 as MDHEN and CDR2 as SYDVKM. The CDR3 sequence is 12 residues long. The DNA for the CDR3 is TGTGCCAGCACCTATAGCAATCAGCCCCAGCATTTT. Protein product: CASTYSNQPQHF.

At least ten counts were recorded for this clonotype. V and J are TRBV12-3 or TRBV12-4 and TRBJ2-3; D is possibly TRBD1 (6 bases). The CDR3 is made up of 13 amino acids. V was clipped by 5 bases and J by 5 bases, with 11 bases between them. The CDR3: CASSRNREDTQYF. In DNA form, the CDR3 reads TGTGCCAGCAGTAGGAACAGGGAAGATACGCAGTATTTT.

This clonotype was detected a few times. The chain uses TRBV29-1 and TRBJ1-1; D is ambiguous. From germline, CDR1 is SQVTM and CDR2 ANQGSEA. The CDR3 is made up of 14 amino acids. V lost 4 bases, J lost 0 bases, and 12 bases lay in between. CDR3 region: CSVGLLEVNTEAFF. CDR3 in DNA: TGCAGCGTTGGGTTGTTAGAGGTGAACACTGAAGCTTTCTTT.

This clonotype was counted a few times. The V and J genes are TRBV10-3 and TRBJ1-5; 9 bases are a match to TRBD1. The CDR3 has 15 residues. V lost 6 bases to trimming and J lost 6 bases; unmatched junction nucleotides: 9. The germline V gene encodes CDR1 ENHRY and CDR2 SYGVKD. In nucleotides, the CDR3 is TGTGCCATCAGCGGGGACAGGGTTGGGATTCAGCCCCAGCATTTT. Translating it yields CAISGDRVGIQPQHF.

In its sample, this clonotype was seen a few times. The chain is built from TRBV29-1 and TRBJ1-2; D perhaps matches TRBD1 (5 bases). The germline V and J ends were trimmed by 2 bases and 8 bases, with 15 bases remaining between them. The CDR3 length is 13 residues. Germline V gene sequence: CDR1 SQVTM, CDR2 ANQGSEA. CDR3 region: CSVESPRERGYTF. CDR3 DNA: TGCAGCGTTGAATCCCCCAGGGAGCGAGGCTACACCTTC.

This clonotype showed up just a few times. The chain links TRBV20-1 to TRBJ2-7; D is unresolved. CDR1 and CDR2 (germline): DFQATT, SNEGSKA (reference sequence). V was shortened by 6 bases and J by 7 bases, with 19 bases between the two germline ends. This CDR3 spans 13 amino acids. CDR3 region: CSASKVVSLEQYF. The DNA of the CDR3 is TGCAGTGCCTCGAAGGTGGTCTCCCTGGAGCAGTACTTC.